The rows below give T cell receptor beta chains drawn from one sample of a study of blood T cell repertoires in COVID-19. Generated by immunoSEQ multiplex PCR, the TCRdb table keeps only in-frame clones and is missing some. There are about 400,000 clones in the sample; roughly 90% occur only once, and about 7.6% lies in the top ten. The specimen was peripheral blood. The source of these receptors is a woman between 55 and 75 years old with COVID-19, enrolled during active disease. Each CDR3 is given with its conserved first and last residue. D genes are given only for firm matches. Not all rows give a size; the values are once, few, many and, for expanded clones, a class.

clone_size j_call d_call v_call cdr3_nt cdr3_aa
. TRBJ2-3 . TRBV19 TGTGCCAGTAGCCTTTCCAGTGATACGCAGTATTTT CASSLSSDTQYF
once TRBJ1-3 . TRBV11-2 TGTGCCAGCTCCCTAGCCCGGTCAGTCGGAAACACCATATATTTT CASSLARSVGNTIYF
. TRBJ1-4 . TRBV2 TGTGCCAGCACCAGAATTTCCGCAACTAATGAAAAACTGTTTTTT CASTRISATNEKLFF
. TRBJ1-5 . TRBV12-5 TGTGCTAGTGGTTTGTTGCAGAACAATCAGCCCCAGCATTTT CASGLLQNNQPQHF
. TRBJ2-1 . TRBV29-1 TGCAGCGTTGAAAACGGGGTCCTCTTGAATGAGCAGTTCTTC CSVENGVLLNEQFF
. TRBJ1-4 . TRBV7-5 TGTGCCAGAAGCTTATTTTGGGTAGCGTGTGTCGGGTTTAATGAAAAACTGTTTTTT CARSLFWVACVGFNEKLFF
. TRBJ1-2 TRBD1 TRBV10-3 TGTGCCATCAGTTTGGGACAGGCCGAGGCCGGCTACACCTTC CAISLGQAEAGYTF
. TRBJ2-2 . TRBV6-2/TRBV6-3 TGTGCCAGCAGTTACTCTATTCAGGGGACGGACACCGGGGAGCTGTTTTTT CASSYSIQGTDTGELFF
. TRBJ2-7 . TRBV19 TGTGCCAGTAGTCCCGGACTGTCGAGCTCCTACGAGCAGTACTTC CASSPGLSSSYEQYF
. TRBJ1-6 . TRBV5-4 TGTGCCAGCAGCTACGACGGGGGGCGCGTTTCACCCCTCCACTTT CASSYDGGRVSPLHF
. TRBJ2-2 TRBD2 TRBV5-5 TGTGCCAGCAGCTTGGGACTAGCGGGAGTCGGGGAGCTGTTTTTT CASSLGLAGVGELFF
. TRBJ1-2 . TRBV6-4 TGTGCCAGCAGTGACCTTACCCGGGCTAACTATGGCTACACCTTC CASSDLTRANYGYTF
. TRBJ1-4 . TRBV6-5 TGTGCCAGCAGTCAGCGGGAGGGGGGGAAACTGTTTTTT CASSQREGGKLFF
. TRBJ2-7 TRBD1 TRBV4-1 TGCGCCAGCAGCCAAGATTTTGGGGGACAGGGGGTTTACGAGCAGTACTTC CASSQDFGGQGVYEQYF
. TRBJ1-2 TRBD1 TRBV6-5 TGTGCCAGCAGTAAGGACAGGCGCTTTAACTATGGCTACACCTTC CASSKDRRFNYGYTF
. TRBJ2-2 . TRBV5-1 TGCGCCAGCAGCCCCCGGGCAGGGTCCGGGGAGCTGTTTTTT CASSPRAGSGELFF
. TRBJ2-7 TRBD2 TRBV10-3 TGTGCCATCAGTGAGTCTCTGCGGGGGGGTGGATCCTACGAGCAGTACTTC CAISESLRGGGSYEQYF
few TRBJ1-1 . TRBV7-2 TGTGCCAGCAGCTTAGGAGGGGGTGGTGTAACTGAAGCTTTCTTT CASSLGGGGVTEAFF
. TRBJ1-4 TRBD1 TRBV6-4 TGTGCCAGCCGACGGGACAGTAATGAAAAACTGTTTTTT CASRRDSNEKLFF
. TRBJ2-7 TRBD2 TRBV7-3 TGTGCCAGCAGTCGACTAGCGGGGCCCTACGAGCAGTACTTC CASSRLAGPYEQYF
. TRBJ2-1 . TRBV12-3/TRBV12-4 TGTGCCAGCAGTTTTAGAACCGACAATGAGCAGTTCTTC CASSFRTDNEQFF
. TRBJ2-1 TRBD2 TRBV18 TGTGCCAGCTCACCTCCTTCGGGACTAGCGGGGAATGAGCAGTTCTTC CASSPPSGLAGNEQFF
few TRBJ2-7 TRBD1 TRBV6-5 TGTGCCAGCAGAAGAGGACAGGGGCTTTACGAGCAGTACTTC CASRRGQGLYEQYF
. TRBJ1-6 TRBD1 TRBV7-9 TGTGCCAGCAGCACAGGGGTTGTGTCACCCCTCCACTTT CASSTGVVSPLHF
. TRBJ2-1 TRBD2 TRBV4-1 TGCGCCAGCAGCCAAGCCGGGACTAGCTCCTACAATGAGCAGTTCTTC CASSQAGTSSYNEQFF
. TRBJ2-7 TRBD1 TRBV7-7 TGTGCCAGCAGCCCAGGGGGCCTCAACTCCTACGAGCAGTACTTC CASSPGGLNSYEQYF
. TRBJ1-2 TRBD1 TRBV7-3 TGTGCCAGCAGCCCAACCGGGACAGGGGGCGACTATGGCTACACCTTC CASSPTGTGGDYGYTF
. TRBJ2-7 TRBD2 TRBV5-4 TGTGCCAGCAGCTTCAAGTCTAGCGGGGACTACGAGCAGTACTTC CASSFKSSGDYEQYF
. TRBJ1-2 . TRBV3-1/TRBV3-2 TGTGCCAGCAGCCGTCCGGGGGGGACTAACTATGGCTACACCTTC CASSRPGGTNYGYTF
. TRBJ1-1 TRBD1 TRBV5-4 TGTGCCAGCAGCCCCGACAGGGTGGAAGAAGCTTTCTTT CASSPDRVEEAFF
. TRBJ2-7 . TRBV7-9 TGTGCCAGCAGCTCCTCTGAACAGGGTCCAGCCTACGAGCAGTACTTC CASSSSEQGPAYEQYF
once TRBJ1-5 TRBD1 TRBV4-3 TGCGCCAGCAGCCAAATCTTCGGACAGGGAGGGATTCAGCCCCAGCATTTT CASSQIFGQGGIQPQHF
. TRBJ1-2 TRBD1 TRBV5-1 TGCGCCAGCAAGCTTTCAGGACAGGGGGCGCTTGGCTACACCTTC CASKLSGQGALGYTF
. TRBJ1-1 . TRBV4-1 TGCGCCAGCAGCCAAGGACTGACAGGCCTGAACACTGAAGCTTTCTTT CASSQGLTGLNTEAFF
. TRBJ1-4 . TRBV25-1 TGTGCCAGCACCCCCAGGGGTAGAGATGAAAAACTGTTTTTT CASTPRGRDEKLFF
. TRBJ2-7 . TRBV5-1 TGCGCCAGCAGCGGTGACGGGGAGCAGTACTTC CASSGDGEQYF
. TRBJ2-1 . TRBV6-2/TRBV6-3 TGTGCCAGCAGTCCACTCATAAGTTCGAATGAGCAGTTCTTC CASSPLISSNEQFF
once TRBJ2-1 TRBD1 TRBV11-3 TGTGCCAGCAGCCCCCGTCCCGGGACAGGGACCTACAATGAGCAGTTCTTC CASSPRPGTGTYNEQFF
. TRBJ1-4 . TRBV7-9 TGTGCCAGCGCTCCCCGGGCAGGGTCATTGGTAACTAATGAAAAACTGTTTTTT CASAPRAGSLVTNEKLFF
. TRBJ2-3 TRBD2 TRBV7-3 TGTGCCAGCAGCCCCAGCGGGGGGGGAGATACGCAGTATTTT CASSPSGGGDTQYF
. TRBJ1-1 TRBD1 TRBV6-1 TGTGCCAGCAGTGAAGGGACAGGTGTTCCCCAGGGGGCTTTCTTT CASSEGTGVPQGAFF
. TRBJ2-3 TRBD2 TRBV6-5 TGTGCCAGCAGTCGCGGACTAGCCCCAGATACGCAGTATTTT CASSRGLAPDTQYF
. TRBJ2-2 TRBD1 TRBV9 TGTGCCAGCAGCGTGACGGGACAGGGGATACTCGCGAACACCGGGGAGCTGTTTTTT CASSVTGQGILANTGELFF
few TRBJ2-1 TRBD2 TRBV6-6 TGTGCCAGCAGCCCAGAGCGGGGGGGCCCGCGTGAGCAGTTCTTC CASSPERGGPREQFF
. TRBJ2-2 . TRBV3-1/TRBV3-2 TGTGCCAGCAGCCTGACAGATATTCACACCGGGGAGCTGTTTTTT CASSLTDIHTGELFF
. TRBJ2-2 . TRBV5-1 TGCGCCAGCAGCTTCCAACAGGGCTTGGACACCGGGGAGCTGTTTTTT CASSFQQGLDTGELFF
. TRBJ1-4 . TRBV15 TGTGCCACCAGCAGAGATGGCCCACCGCTGTTTTTT CATSRDGPPLFF
once TRBJ2-1 TRBD2 TRBV6-5 TGTGCCAGCAGTTACTCGAGCGGGGCGATATACAATGAGCAGTTCTTC CASSYSSGAIYNEQFF
. TRBJ2-7 . TRBV7-9 TGTGCCAGCAGCCCCCAGTCGTACGAGCAGTACTTC CASSPQSYEQYF
once TRBJ1-2 . TRBV18 TGTGCCAGCTCACCGGAACAGGGAAACTATGGCTACACCTTC CASSPEQGNYGYTF
many TRBJ2-1 TRBD2 TRBV4-1 TGCGCCAGCAGCCAAGACCGACGGGGGGGCCTCTACAATGAGCAGTTCTTC CASSQDRRGGLYNEQFF
. TRBJ1-3 TRBD1 TRBV7-9 TGTGCCAGCAGCCCTGGGTTTGCCACAGGGGTCGGCTCTGGAAACACCATATATTTT CASSPGFATGVGSGNTIYF
. TRBJ1-2 . TRBV5-4 TGTGCCAGCAGCTCCCTCTTGAACTATGGCTACACCTTC CASSSLLNYGYTF
. TRBJ1-1 . TRBV6-5 TGTGCCAGCAGTTACCGGGAGGGGAACACTGAAGCTTTCTTT CASSYREGNTEAFF
. TRBJ1-5 . TRBV10-3 TGTGCCATCGGAAGGGGCCAGCCCCAGCATTTT CAIGRGQPQHF
. TRBJ2-7 TRBD2 TRBV7-2 TGTGCCAGCAGCTTCTCTAGCGGGACCTACGAGCAGTACTTC CASSFSSGTYEQYF
. TRBJ1-1 TRBD1 TRBV9 TGTGCCAGCAGCGCCTTGGACAGGGTTCCGCGGGGGACTGAAGCTTTCTTT CASSALDRVPRGTEAFF
. TRBJ1-3 TRBD1 TRBV19 TGTGCCAGTAGTTTAACAGGCCAGGGGGCTGGAAACACCATATATTTT CASSLTGQGAGNTIYF